The present TCR beta chain was sequenced within a study of blood T cell repertoires in COVID-19. Study background: Material from acute and convalescent COVID-19 was sourced from the United States, Italy and Spain. T cells, B-cell-depleted T cells, or PBMCs supplied cDNA or gDNA.

In the original processing: Quantification of nucleated cells was approximated via reference gene primer amplification. The method was immunoSEQ multiplex PCR; TCRdb's version includes in-frame clones alone and lacks a portion of them. V, J and clone size are those of that table, while D and trimming were read from the DNA. This table holds 150,000 to 200,000 clones, less than 80% found once. CDR3 length equals 15 residues. Germline values: CDR1 SGHTA, CDR2 FQGNSA. V was pared by 1 base and J by 3 bases, with 12 bases between. Sequencing was done on a sample of peripheral blood. This clonotype originated in a man aged 45-65 years who had recovered from COVID-19. The V and J genes are TRBV7-2 and TRBJ1-1; D is uncertain. The CDR3, as DNA: TGTGCCAGCAGCTTAGACGGGTCCCCTGACACTGAAGCTTTCTTT. It translates to CASSLDGSPDTEAFF.